The next 18 T cell receptor beta chains were all read from a single sample in a study of long-term antiretroviral therapy in people with HIV. At the survey level, the v3.0 immunoSEQ assay was run. The assay was immunoSEQ multiplex PCR, and TCRdb's table has in-frame clones only and misses some. The table records over 25,000 clones, around 96% of them present only once. This sample comprised unsorted PBMCs, obtained around 6.6 years after starting antiretroviral therapy. These receptors all come from a man between 25 and 39 years old with HIV.

V is TRBV6-1 and J is TRBJ1-2; TRBD1 matches 7 bases. V trimming: 6 bases; J trimming: 4 bases; junction bases outside the gene matches: 8. CDR1 and CDR2 (germline): MNHNS, SASEGT. The CDR3 extends over 14 amino acids. The CDR3 reads CASRPTGPVYGYTF. CDR3 coding DNA: TGTGCCAGCAGACCGACAGGGCCCGTCTATGGCTACACCTTC.

The genes are TRBV13 and TRBJ2-1; TRBD1 is a possible D gene (7 bases). Trimming removed 5 bases from V and 0 bases from J, with 14 bases in between. This CDR3 is built from 16 residues. The V gene's germline CDR1 is PRHDT and CDR2 FYEKMQ (reference sequence). CDR3 sequence reads: CASSLEGQSSYNEQFF. The DNA for the CDR3 is TGTGCCAGCAGCCTGGAGGGACAGAGCTCCTACAATGAGCAGTTCTTC.

The genes are TRBV2 and TRBJ2-7, with 7 bases lining up with TRBD1. The germline gives CDR1 SNHLY, CDR2 FYNNEI. The V segment lost 10 bases and the J segment 3 bases; nucleotides outside the gene matches: 9. The CDR3 sequence is 13 residues long. In DNA, the CDR3 is TGTGCCACCGGGACAGAGGTAGACTACGAGCAGTACTTC. Translated, it gives CATGTEVDYEQYF.

The gene calls are TRBV9 and TRBJ2-1; D ambiguous. The CDR3 has 13 residues. The V end lost 3 bases, the J end lost 10 bases, and 14 bases lay between the germline ends. Germline V gives CDR1 SGDLS, CDR2 YYNGEE. The CDR3, as DNA: TGTGCCAGCAGCGCCCCTTTCTTCGGGGAGCAGTTCTTC. This gives the protein CASSAPFFGEQFF. The full variable domain, in which reference TRBV9 and TRBJ2-1 provide the parts outside the CDR3, is DSGVTQTPKHLITATGQRVTLRCSPRSGDLSVYWYQQSLDQGLQFLIQYYNGEERAKGNILERFSAQQFPDLHSELNLSSLELGDSALYFCASSAPFFGEQFFGPGTRLTVL.

The gene calls are TRBV6-1 and TRBJ2-7, with 11 bases identical to TRBD2. V shed 3 bases, J shed 4 bases, and the junction held 11 bases outside the gene matches. Germline V gives CDR1 MNHNS, CDR2 SASEGT. The CDR3 is made up of 17 amino acids. The CDR3 reads CASSEPSGGLGGYEQYF. The CDR3 DNA reads as TGTGCCAGCAGTGAGCCTAGCGGGGGGCTCGGGGGTTACGAGCAGTACTTC.

This clone was picked up one time. This chain joins TRBV10-2 and TRBJ2-1; TRBD2 aligns across 10 bases. CDR1 WSHSY and CDR2 SAAADI come from the germline V gene. Trimming cost V 11 bases and J 7 bases; bases outside gene matches: 5. The CDR3 runs to 12 residues. CDR3 sequence (DNA): TGCGCCTCAGCGGGAGGGCCAAATGAGCAGTTCTTC. Its translation is CASAGGPNEQFF.

The chain uses TRBV7-9 and TRBJ2-2; unclear D gene. V lost 4 bases, J lost 0 bases, and 3 bases lay in between. The CDR3 is 13 residues long. The germline V gene has CDR1 SEHNR and CDR2 FQNEAQ (reference sequence). CDR3 sequence reads: CASSSPNTGELFF. The CDR3, as DNA: TGTGCCAGCAGCTCGCCGAACACCGGGGAGCTGTTTTTT.

V gene TRBV7-9 combines with J gene TRBJ1-1; 12 bases agree with TRBD1. The CDR3 has 14 residues. With V trimmed by 2 bases and J by 10 bases, 5 bases remained unmatched. CDR1 is SEHNR and CDR2 is FQNEAQ in the germline V gene (reference sequence). CDR3 nucleotide sequence: TGTGCCAGCAGCTTATTCGGGACAGGGGGCTCAGCTTTCTTT. As protein: CASSLFGTGGSAFF.

The genes are TRBV13 and TRBJ2-1; TRBD2 aligns across 9 bases. Unmatched junction bases numbered 12, after V lost 1 base and J lost 8 bases. Looked up from germline, CDR1 is PRHDT and CDR2 is FYEKMQ (reference sequence). The CDR3 length is 17 residues. The CDR3 DNA is TGTGCCAGCAGCTTAGTTGGGACTAGCTATGGGGCGGATGAGCAGTTCTTC. Translation gives CASSLVGTSYGADEQFF.

V is TRBV10-3 and J is TRBJ1-5; TRBD1 might be the D (5 bases). Germline loops: CDR1 ENHRY, CDR2 SYGVKD. The V end was cut by 6 bases, the J end by 7 bases, with 13 bases between. There are 13 residues in the CDR3. The CDR3 loop is CAIRGEGGQPQHF. The CDR3, as DNA: TGTGCCATCAGGGGGGAGGGAGGGCAGCCCCAGCATTTT.

The chain has TRBV9 and TRBJ1-3, with a tentative D call TRBD1 (5 bases). The length of the CDR3 is 13 residues. Germline-derived CDR1 and CDR2 are SGDLS and YYNGEE. V was trimmed by 0 bases and J by 8 bases, leaving 9 bases between them. For the CDR3, the DNA is TGTGCCAGCAGCGTAGGGCAGGGTGACACCATATATTTT. It yields the protein CASSVGQGDTIYF.

V and J are TRBV5-1 and TRBJ2-1, with 8 positions matching TRBD2. V trimming: 6 bases; J trimming: 5 bases; junction bases outside the gene matches: 13. Germline V gives CDR1 SGHRS, CDR2 YFSETQ. This CDR3 is built from 16 residues. The CDR3 nucleotides are TGCGCCAGCACCCGGGGGAAGACGGGAGGGAACAATGAGCAGTTCTTC. Residues: CASTRGKTGGNNEQFF.

In this sample, this clone turned up once. The CDR3 loop is CASSLRPGELFF. The CDR3 nucleotides read TGTGCCAGCAGTTTGAGGCCCGGGGAGCTGTTTTTT. The chain uses TRBV27 and TRBJ2-2; D remains ambiguous. Germline V lookup: CDR1 MNHEY, CDR2 SMNVEV (reference sequence). The CDR3 covers 12 residues. The ends were cut back, 3 bases at V and 6 bases at J, with 5 bases in the middle.

This sequence joins TRBV6-5 and TRBJ2-2; the D gene is possibly TRBD2 (5 bases). Trimming stripped 3 bases from V and 6 bases from J, with 8 bases between. Germline CDR1 and CDR2: MNHEY and SVGAGI. This CDR3 is 13 amino acids long. This chain's CDR3 is CASSYGSSGELFF. The DNA of the CDR3 is TGTGCCAGCAGTTATGGGAGCTCCGGGGAGCTGTTTTTT.

The chain combines TRBV7-3 with TRBJ2-1, with a tentative D call TRBD2 (6 bases). Trimming removed 4 bases at V and 6 bases at J, with 16 bases between. Per germline, CDR1 SGHTA and CDR2 FQGTGA. This CDR3 spans 15 amino acids. CDR3 residues: CASSSPGTDTNEQFF. The CDR3 DNA sequence: TGTGCCAGCAGCTCCCCCGGGACTGATACCAATGAGCAGTTCTTC.

This chain joins TRBV7-3 and TRBJ1-2, with D uncertain. Germline V CDR1 and CDR2: SGHTA, FQGTGA. This CDR3 spans 13 amino acids. Trimming removed 3 bases at V and 7 bases at J, with 12 bases between. CDR3 sequence: CASSFERGFGYTF. CDR3 in DNA: TGTGCCAGCAGCTTTGAGAGAGGGTTTGGCTACACCTTC. Combining the CDR3 with reference TRBV7-3 and TRBJ1-2 gives the whole variable domain GAGVSQTPSNKVTEKGKYVELRCDPISGHTALYWYRQSLGQGPEFLIYFQGTGAADDSGLPNDRFFAVRPEGSVSTLKIQRTERGDSAVYLCASSFERGFGYTFGSGTRLTVV.

This clone has a handful of counts. The chain combines TRBV5-1 with TRBJ2-2, with TRBD2 matching over 9 bases. The V and J ends lost 4 bases and 0 bases, in that order; junction bases with no gene match: 10. There are 18 residues in the CDR3. The germline V gene has CDR1 SGHRS and CDR2 YFSETQ. The CDR3 here is CASSTRLAVFPNTGELFF. CDR3 nucleotides: TGCGCCAGCAGCACGAGACTAGCGGTGTTTCCGAACACCGGGGAGCTGTTTTTT.

CDR3: CATSIEGGQGYEQYF. The CDR3 coding sequence is TGTGCCACCAGCATCGAAGGGGGGCAGGGCTACGAGCAGTACTTC. The chain couples TRBV15 to TRBJ2-7, with D perhaps assigned TRBD1 or TRBD2 (6 bases each). Between the trimmed V and J ends, which lost 4 bases and 3 bases, there was a span of 16 bases. The germline CDR1 and CDR2 sequences are LNHNV and YYDKDF (reference sequence). The CDR3 totals 15 residues.